Listed here is a single T cell receptor (beta chain). This specimen belongs to a study of molecular identifiers for immune sequencing clone quantification. Preparation methods for the bulk TCR libraries were those previously described, with listed TCR primers. One entry per CDR3 protein results from TCRdb running MiXCR on the PCR reads. The repertoire holds about 630,000 distinct CDR3 sequences, with roughly 25% as singletons. The CDR3 runs to 14 residues. V lost 3 bases to trimming and J lost 6 bases; unmatched junction nucleotides: 7. CDR1 and CDR2 from the germline V gene are SGHTA and FQGNSA. This sequence was found in a human donor in good health. Some libraries in this study had Jurkat cell RNA spiked in. The sequencing input was naive CD8+ T cells from blood, with Jurkat cell RNA spiked in. The sample's subset: FACS-sorted CD8+CD4-CCR7+CD45RA+ naive T cells. The rearrangement joins TRBV7-2 to TRBJ1-2, with 7 bases that match TRBD1. The CDR3: CASSFSTGEDGYTF. The CDR3 coding sequence is TGTGCCAGCAGCTTCTCTACAGGGGAGGATGGCTACACCTTC.